A single sample is the source of the 16 T cell receptor beta chains below, sequenced in a study of blood T cells in healthy people across ages (dated by TCRdb to 2013 to 2016). Libraries were built with 5' RACE. TCRdb shows the sequencer as Illumina HiSeq 2500. A second PCR of roughly 7 to 11 cycles was run with a J-beta primer mix and a sample-barcoded 5' primer. The public reads were reprocessed in TCRdb via fastp at Q25 and MiXCR, keeping in-frame beta chains. CDR3 protein sequences are deduplicated, and each keeps its most common genes and DNA. This sample is represented by 1,300,000 or so distinct CDR3 sequences; 59% of them were singletons. Clones ranked in the top ten supply over 5.5% of the sample. Sequences were obtained from blood. The receptors here all came from a man aged 18-30 years in good health.

The V gene is TRBV28, the J gene TRBJ1-1; D is undetermined. Germline V gene data show CDR1 as MDHEN and CDR2 as SYDVKM. V lost 7 bases, J lost 1 base, and 13 bases lay in between. The CDR3 covers 14 residues. Written as DNA, the CDR3 is TGTGCCAGCACTCCGAGGCCCAAGAACACTGAAGCTTTCTTT. Protein sequence: CASTPRPKNTEAFF.

This chain connects TRBV6-2 or TRBV6-3 to TRBJ2-7; TRBD2 is a possible D gene (6 bases). This CDR3 has 13 residues. Germline V lookup: CDR1 MNHEY, CDR2 SVGEGT. V shed 2 bases and J shed 5 bases, with 10 bases lying between them. The CDR3, as DNA: TGTGCCAGCAGTTACGCTAGCGAGAACGAGCAGTACTTC. Its protein is CASSYASENEQYF.

This clonotype occurred a few times. The chain joins TRBV3-1 to TRBJ2-7; D may be TRBD1 or TRBD2 (5 bases each). V lost 5 bases and J lost 5, with 16 bases in between. CDR1 is LGHDT, CDR2 YNNKEL, per germline (reference sequence). The CDR3 consists of 14 residues. CDR3 sequence reads: CASSSNRRSNEQYF. The CDR3 DNA reads as TGTGCCAGCAGCTCAAACAGGAGGTCGAACGAGCAGTACTTC.

The chain's CDR3 is CASSYTGSGTEQYF. DNA for the CDR3: TGTGCCAGCAGTTACACGGGGTCGGGGACCGAGCAGTACTTC. This chain links TRBV6-6 with TRBJ2-7, with D perhaps being TRBD1 or TRBD2 (5 bases each). The CDR3 extends over 14 amino acids. Germline V gives CDR1 MNHNY, CDR2 SVGAGI (reference sequence). Trimming stripped 2 bases from V and 6 bases from J, with 14 bases between.

The CDR3 region is CASSLVGEDSTDTQYF. The CDR3 region has the DNA TGTGCCAGCAGCTTAGTCGGTGAGGATAGCACAGATACGCAGTATTTT. The rearrangement joins TRBV7-9 to TRBJ2-3; D remains unclear. Germline V gene lookup returns CDR1 SEHNR and CDR2 FQNEAQ (reference sequence). V lost 1 base and J 0 bases, leaving 11 bases between the germline ends. This CDR3 has 16 residues.

The chain uses TRBV25-1 and TRBJ1-5; no definite D call. V lost 1 base, J lost 3 bases, and 7 bases lay in between. CDR1 is MGHDK, CDR2 SYGVNS, per germline. This CDR3 has 14 amino acids. The CDR3 loop reads CASSESVINQPQHF. The CDR3 region has the DNA TGTGCCAGCAGTGAATCAGTAATCAATCAGCCCCAGCATTTT.

The gene calls are TRBV7-2 and TRBJ1-2; unclear D gene. The CDR3 consists of 13 residues. Per the germline V gene, CDR1 is SGHTA and CDR2 is FQGNSA. V lost 2 bases to trimming and J lost 7 bases, with 11 bases between them. CDR3 sequence (DNA): TGTGCCAGCAGCTTACCCCCTTTGGGTGGCTACACCTTC. It is translated as CASSLPPLGGYTF.

At least ten counts were recorded for this clonotype. The chain joins TRBV4-1 to TRBJ2-1; D is uncertain. The CDR3 is 14 amino acids. Between the trimmed V and J ends, which lost 2 bases and 9 bases, there was a span of 14 bases. Germline assignment: CDR1 MGHRA and CDR2 YSYEKL. The CDR3 bases are TGCGCCAGCAGCCAATATGTCAGAGGCAGTGAGCAGTTCTTC. Protein product: CASSQYVRGSEQFF.

The CDR3 reads CAWSPSGGMGTDTQYF. The DNA of the CDR3 is TGTGCCTGGAGCCCCTCAGGGGGAATGGGCACAGATACGCAGTATTTT. The gene calls are TRBV30 and TRBJ2-3; 7 nucleotides line up with TRBD1. CDR3 size: 16 residues. Germline lookup yields CDR1 GTSNPN and CDR2 SVGIG (reference sequence). Losses at the gene ends were 3 bases for V and 1 base for J; bases not matched to a gene: 10.

This chain links TRBV20-1 with TRBJ2-1; 11 positions match TRBD2. This CDR3 is 14 amino acids long. Germline V gene data show CDR1 as DFQATT and CDR2 as SNEGSKA (reference sequence). The V and J ends lost 4 bases and 4 bases, in that order; junction bases with no gene match: 3. CDR3 nucleotides: TGCAGTGCTAAAGGGACTAGCGGATACAATGAGCAGTTCTTC. It codes for CSAKGTSGYNEQFF.

V usage is TRBV6-5 and J usage is TRBJ1-5; 8 bases map to TRBD1. CDR3 length: 14 amino acids. V lost 6 bases, J lost 4 bases, and 5 bases stayed unmatched. The V gene's germline CDR1 is MNHEY and CDR2 SVGAGI. In nucleotides, the CDR3 is TGTGCCAGCAGCGACAGGGGAGGGAATCAGCCCCAGCATTTT. The encoded protein is CASSDRGGNQPQHF.

The chain combines TRBV7-9 with TRBJ2-7; D is uncertain. CDR3 size: 15 residues. Looked up from germline, CDR1 is SEHNR and CDR2 is FQNEAQ (reference sequence). V was cut by 1 base and J by 3 bases, with 13 bases left in between. The CDR3 spells CASSLVGDPNYEQYF. The CDR3 nucleotides are TGTGCCAGCAGCTTAGTCGGTGATCCGAACTACGAGCAGTACTTC.

The chain carries TRBV10-3 and TRBJ2-1, with TRBD2 identical over 8 bases. The J call may be incorrect, as the DNA end agrees better with TRBJ2-7. Per the germline V gene, CDR1 is ENHRY and CDR2 is SYGVKD. The CDR3 loop spans 15 amino acids. DNA of the CDR3: TGTGCCATCAGTGTGGCGGGAGGAACCTACAATGAGCAGTACTTC. It codes for CAISVAGGTYNEQYF.

The rearrangement links TRBV28 to TRBJ2-5, with a weak D call TRBD1 (5 bases). This CDR3 comprises 15 residues. CDR1 is MDHEN, CDR2 SYDVKM, per germline. Trimming removed 11 bases from V and 0 bases from J, with 19 bases in between. The CDR3 bases are TGTGCCGGCAATTGGCAGGGATCGTACCAAGAGACCCAGTACTTC. This codes for CAGNWQGSYQETQYF.

This chain joins TRBV4-1 and TRBJ2-1, with 11 bases matching TRBD1. Unmatched junction bases numbered 5, after V lost 4 bases and J lost 9 bases. The CDR3 runs 14 residues. Germline loops: CDR1 MGHRA, CDR2 YSYEKL. The CDR3 loop reads CASSPGQGECEQFF. Written as DNA, the CDR3 is TGCGCCAGCAGCCCGGGACAGGGGGAATGTGAGCAGTTCTTC.

V usage is TRBV4-2 and J usage is TRBJ2-3, with D maybe TRBD2 (5 bases). The V and J ends lost 4 bases and 2 bases respectively, with 13 bases between them. The CDR3 totals 15 residues. Germline CDR1 and CDR2: LGHNA and YNFKEQ. In nucleotides, the CDR3 is TGTGCCAGCAGCCCCCCGACTACAGCCACAGATACGCAGTATTTT. It translates to CASSPPTTATDTQYF.